The source of this TCR beta chain is a study of blood T cell repertoires in COVID-19 (TCRdb year 2020). Regarding the research as a whole: Samples from collaborators originated in the United States, Italy and Spain and spanned both the acute and convalescent phases of COVID-19. The repertoires were made available in a free public database intended to serve as a resource for research on the immune response to SARS-CoV-2. Samples were obtained from the ongoing ImmuneRACE study (first 160 participants) and from 950 to 1,500 subjects provided by 6 global collaborators. Sample metadata almost always included a de-identified subject ID, COVID-19 status, age in years and sex. HLA class I and class II types, where available, came from metadata supplied by the sample provider rather than from assay-based typing. The prospective study material was composed of cDNA or gDNA derived from T cells, B-cell-depleted T cells, or PBMCs. The dataset comprised deeply sampled blood TCRbeta repertoires from subjects exposed to, actively infected with, or recovered from COVID-19. Results and caveats for the whole study, not just this receptor: The quantity of clinical and demographic metadata differed by source and by participant and was supplied without curation.

In the prospective study, participants were about 18 to 100 years old, resided in 25 or so geographic areas of the United States, and were enrolled through a virtual design. To assign participants to cohorts, the prospective study relied on clinical history that participants themselves reported in a screening survey and a study questionnaire. Recovered participants in ImmuneRACE Cohort 3 were defined as having two consecutive negative NP/OP PCR tests, clearance from a healthcare professional, or resolution of symptoms. Each participant in the prospective study had whole blood, serum and a nasopharyngeal or oropharyngeal swab collected by mobile phlebotomists. Additional blood draws and questionnaires over a 2-month period could optionally be provided by prospective study participants. Blood samples from the prospective study were shipped frozen or at room temperature prior to DNA extraction. TCRbeta CDR3 regions were amplified from genomic DNA by means of the immunoSEQ Assay, a bias-controlled multiplex PCR. Turning to the authors' computational methods: Within the assay, amplification of reference gene primers was used to estimate how many nucleated cells each sample contained. To quantify the absolute abundance of each unique TCRbeta CDR3 rearrangement, sequence reads were collapsed and filtered. For each sample, productive Simpson clonality was calculated as the square root of Simpson's diversity index over productive rearrangements. As stored in TCRdb, this immuneACCESS dataset retains in-frame rearrangements with V and J assigned. A fraction of the clones does not appear; measured against another copy, unresolved V genes explain less than half of the discrepancy, and the remainder lacks a known reason. The DNA gave D and trimming, while V, J and clone size come from that table. This sample holds about 300,000 clones; 70% to 90% were observed only once. Approximately 5.4% of the sample belongs to the ten largest clones.

Details on this clone: The antigen it recognizes is unknown. Qualities for individual bases were not recorded, and no much larger clone is one base off.

V is shortened by 1 base, J by 4 bases, and the region joining them spans 10 bases. The CDR3, from cysteine to phenylalanine, totals 14 residues. Only the CDR3 part of the read is kept: 42 bases, read in frame from the first base. In the germline V gene (reference sequence), CDR1 corresponds to SEHNR and CDR2 to FQNEAQ. This chain joins TRBV7-9 to TRBJ2-5; the D gene is perhaps TRBD1, on 5 matching bases. The TCR was taken from a woman between 25 and 40 years old who had recovered from COVID-19. Sample: PBMCs or T cells enriched from blood (not recorded which). The bases are TGTGCCAGCAGCTTAGGGGGCCGAGGAGAGACCCAGTACTTC. Translated, it gives CASSLGGRGETQYF.